The entry below describes one TCR beta chain. In this sample, this clone turned up a few times. The target of this receptor is not known. Base qualities are not recorded, but no much larger clone differs from it by a single base. This record comes from a study of beta chain features in type 1 diabetes (dated by TCRdb to 2017 to 2018). Study-level background: Mean age, gender distribution, total cell number and subset yield did not differ between patients and healthy donors. A total of 85 million to 110 million sorted cells were examined across all samples, and RNA yield correlated strongly with the number of cells per subset. In the study, recently diagnosed type 1 diabetes patients and matched healthy donors were compared on the TCRB repertoires of their sorted circulating CD4+ T cell subsets. Naive and central memory subsets were obtained from all 28 donors, but regulatory and stem cell-like memory subsets were isolated from only 8 patients and roughly eight healthy donors.

As encoded in the germline V gene, CDR1 is LGHNA while CDR2 is YNFKEQ. Including cysteine and phenylalanine, the CDR3 has 16 amino acids. Of the read, only the CDR3 DNA is kept; its 48 bases are in frame from base 1. V has 1 base trimmed and J has 5 bases trimmed; junction bases matching no gene number 8. All of the isolated RNA was reverse transcribed with the High Capacity cDNA Reverse Transcription Kit, so expressed TCRB transcripts were sequenced. Naive, central memory and regulatory T cell samples underwent deep immunoSEQ sequencing, averaging roughly 3.4 million total reads per sample. Sorted cells were lysed in RLT buffer and RNA was extracted with DNase-treated RNeasy Micro or Mini kits, depending on cell number. Each cell subset was processed on its own to prevent cross-contamination, while patient and healthy donor samples were processed together. TCRB sequences were amplified from cDNA with the immunoSEQ multiplex PCR, producing 87-bp fragments spanning the CDR3 region. Amplicons were sequenced on the Illumina HiSeq platform. In the source study's methods: Synthetic template baselines were used to correct PCR bias computationally, reads within Hamming distance 2 were collapsed, and singletons that could not be merged were discarded. Reads were aligned against IMGT to assign V, D and J genes, CDR3 length and insertions or deletions at six rearrangement sites. Clonotype counts were normalized to sorted cell number within each subset before computing true diversity and Gini coefficients with the tcR R package. The overlap coefficient, calculated on TCRB nucleotide sequences, was used to quantify repertoire sharing. As a proxy for the pre-selection repertoire, out-of-frame TCRB sequences from naive cells were analyzed. Held by TCRdb, this immuneACCESS table contains in-frame sequences only and omits some clones. Under half of the omission traces to an unresolved V gene where checked; the cause of the rest is unknown. For V, J and clone size, that table is used; D and trimming come from the DNA. The sample table holds 900,000 or so clones, of which about a sixth were seen once. The top ten clonotypes cover about 0.02% of the sample.

What the authors observed across the whole study: Patients with type 1 diabetes made fewer insertions and deleted more nucleotides at VDJ recombination sites, implying thymic rearrangement abnormalities. Because cDNA rather than genomic DNA was sequenced, highly expressing activated cells could have been over-represented, although no difference in activation and CD3 levels was found between groups. Only small numbers of individuals were included in the HLA sub-analyses, which left unresolved whether HLA type had any influence on TCRB rearrangement. PCR may preferentially amplify shorter templates, but because patient and control samples were amplified and corrected together, any resulting skew would affect both groups equally. In all four CD4+ subsets, TCRB CDR3 length was moderately but significantly shorter in type 1 diabetes patients. Naive, central memory and regulatory TCRB repertoires appeared more similar among patients than among healthy donors.

Each donor gave one peripheral blood draw, averaging about 100 mL, which was collected into heparinised tubes. A BD FACSAria II was used to sort naive, central memory, regulatory and stem cell-like memory CD4+ T cells with a panel that included CD45RO, CCR7, CD25, CD127, CD95 and CD27. A purity above 95% was achieved for all sorted populations. PBMCs were isolated immediately by Lymphoprep density gradient centrifugation and stained directly without culture. To minimize batch effects, samples were stained and sorted in pairs, one healthy donor with one patient per experiment. This clonotype originated in a woman under 30 in good health. In this chain, TRBV4-2 is recombined with TRBJ2-5, with 9 bases aligning to TRBD2. Material: naive CD4+ T cells from blood. Taken with the paper, the label for cell subset or site translates to: true naive CD4+ T cells. CDR3 protein: CASSQARGSGRETQYF. The nucleotide sequence reads TGTGCCAGCAGCCAAGCGAGGGGCAGCGGGAGGGAGACCCAGTACTTC.